Listed below are T cell receptor beta chains from one sample, sequenced in a study of molecular identifiers for immune sequencing clone quantification. TCRdb re-analysed the PCR reads in MiXCR, keeping a single row per CDR3 protein. The sample has roughly 93,000 distinct CDR3 sequences, about 23% seen once. Sequenced: naive CD8+ T cells from blood, with Jurkat cell RNA spiked in. These receptors were collected from a human donor in good health. Some libraries in this study had Jurkat cell RNA spiked in. Each CDR3 is given with its conserved first and last residue. D genes are given only for firm matches. Not all rows give a size; the values are once, few, many and, for expanded clones, a class.

few,NA,TRBJ1-3,TRBV27,CASSLSRSGNTIYF,TGTGCCAGCAGTTTATCGAGATCTGGAAACACCATATATTTT
many,NA,TRBJ2-3,TRBV15,CATSRASVDTQYF,TGTGCCACCAGCAGAGCGTCTGTAGATACGCAGTATTTT
few,TRBD1,TRBJ2-2,TRBV4-1,CASNDRAGSNTGELFF,TGCGCCAGCAACGACAGGGCCGGATCGAACACCGGGGAGCTGTTTTTT
few,TRBD2,TRBJ2-1,TRBV19,CASSILAGDNEQFF,TGTGCCAGTAGTATTCTAGCGGGGGACAATGAGCAGTTCTTC
many,NA,TRBJ2-7,TRBV5-4,CASSSGDSYEQYF,TGTGCCAGCAGCTCGGGAGACTCCTACGAGCAGTACTTC
many,TRBD1,TRBJ2-1,TRBV5-6,CASSLPGQGIGEQFF,TGTGCCAGCAGCTTACCGGGACAGGGTATCGGTGAGCAGTTCTTC
NA,NA,TRBJ2-5,TRBV4-1,CASGHAGETQYF,TGCGCCAGCGGCCACGCGGGGGAGACCCAGTACTTC
few,TRBD2,TRBJ2-5,TRBV12-3/TRBV12-4,CASSLAGLSTSGGQETQYF,TGTGCCAGCAGTTTAGCAGGCCTATCGACTAGCGGGGGGCAAGAGACCCAGTACTTC
many,NA,TRBJ2-3,TRBV6-1,CASETAYTDTQYF,TGTGCCAGCGAGACGGCTTACACAGATACGCAGTATTTT
NA,NA,TRBJ2-1,TRBV28,CASSGRWGRARPYNEQFF,TGTGCCAGCAGCGGAAGATGGGGGCGGGCCCGTCCCTACAATGAGCAGTTCTTC
NA,TRBD2,TRBJ2-5,TRBV5-4,CASSWGGLAGVGETQYF,TGTGCCAGCAGCTGGGGCGGGCTAGCGGGAGTTGGTGAGACCCAGTACTTC
many,NA,TRBJ2-7,TRBV30,CAWQGDRVEQYF,TGTGCCTGGCAAGGGGATAGGGTGGAGCAGTACTTC
NA,TRBD2,TRBJ2-7,TRBV6-2/TRBV6-3,CASSYSTSGGYSYEQYF,TGTGCCAGCAGTTACTCGACTAGCGGGGGGTATTCCTACGAGCAGTACTTC
many,NA,TRBJ2-3,TRBV28,CASSLALGDTQYF,TGTGCCAGCAGTTTAGCATTGGGAGATACGCAGTATTTT
few,TRBD2,TRBJ2-3,TRBV7-9,CASSPLAGGPDTQYF,TGTGCCAGCAGCCCCCTAGCGGGGGGGCCAGATACGCAGTATTTT
many,TRBD1,TRBJ1-1,TRBV19,CASSPGTGVNTEAFF,TGTGCCAGTAGTCCCGGGACAGGGGTGAACACTGAAGCTTTCTTT
many,NA,TRBJ2-7,TRBV20-1,CSASSYEQYF,TGCAGTGCTAGCTCCTACGAGCAGTACTTC
NA,TRBD2,TRBJ2-3,TRBV20-1,CSAPTLGLAYSTDTQYF,TGCAGTGCCCCAACCCTCGGACTAGCGTATAGCACAGATACGCAGTATTTT
many,TRBD2,TRBJ2-2,TRBV24-1,CATSEAGVTGELFF,TGTGCCACCAGTGAGGCGGGAGTGACCGGGGAGCTGTTTTTT
many,NA,TRBJ2-1,TRBV11-2,CASSLEVPRNNEQFF,TGTGCCAGCAGCTTAGAAGTCCCCCGGAACAATGAGCAGTTCTTC
few,NA,TRBJ1-1,TRBV30,CAWSVMAGTTEAFF,TGTGCCTGGAGTGTAATGGCGGGTACCACTGAAGCTTTCTTT
NA,NA,TRBJ2-7,TRBV25-1,CANSLQGSLGEQYF,TGTGCCAACAGTCTGCAGGGGTCCCTGGGCGAGCAGTACTTC
many,NA,TRBJ1-1,TRBV29-1,CSVDGLLGTEAFF,TGCAGCGTTGACGGGCTATTGGGGACTGAAGCTTTCTTT
few,NA,TRBJ2-5,TRBV9,CASSTGAETQYF,TGTGCCAGCAGCACAGGTGCAGAGACCCAGTACTTC
few,NA,TRBJ2-7,TRBV14,CASSPFPNYEQYF,TGTGCCAGCAGCCCTTTCCCGAACTACGAGCAGTACTTC
NA,NA,TRBJ2-1,TRBV4-1,CASSLPVGGREQFF,TGCGCCAGCAGCCTCCCCGTTGGGGGCAGGGAGCAGTTCTTC
many,TRBD2,TRBJ2-7,TRBV10-1,CASSESTAGYEQYF,TGCGCCAGCAGTGAGTCTACAGCGGGGTACGAGCAGTACTTC
NA,NA,TRBJ2-7,TRBV12-3/TRBV12-4,CAGSPPGQKSSYEQYF,TGTGCCGGCAGTCCGCCGGGACAAAAGAGCTCCTACGAGCAGTACTTC
NA,TRBD1,TRBJ2-2,TRBV7-9,CASSPNRGTNEAGELVF,TGTGCCAGCAGCCCAAACAGGGGTACTAATGAAGCCGGGGAGCTGGTTTTT
many,NA,TRBJ1-2,TRBV13,CASSSSNYGYTF,TGTGCCAGCAGCTCGTCTAACTATGGCTACACCTTC